This record looks at one T cell receptor (beta chain) sequence and its context. Its antigen is as yet unknown. Trimming removed 0 bases at V and 4 bases at J, with 11 bases between. CDR3 length equals 15 residues. CDR1 SGDLS and CDR2 YYNGEE come from the germline V gene. Researchers amplified the TCR beta CDR3 regions from RNA transcripts. Researchers ran a first-round RT-PCR on the TCR CDR3 using the HTBI primer set. TCRdb analysed the multiplex PCR reads with MiXCR anew, one entry per CDR3 protein. The sample has 550,000 to 600,000 distinct CDR3 sequences, over 12% seen once. This entry comes from a study of T cells in Graves' hyperthyroidism and ophthalmopathy. Study-level background: Peripheral blood samples were taken at initial diagnosis, prior to any treatment. Study observations and caveats: Expanded thyroid clonotypes (above 0.001) were mostly also found in blood.

Diagnosis relied on clinical symptoms, serum thyroxine and TRAb, thyroid ultrasound and orbital computed tomography. This chain links TRBV9 with TRBJ2-1; D might be TRBD1 or TRBD2, each matching 6 bases. The sequence was obtained from a woman under 30 with Graves' ophthalmopathy. The sequencing input was blood. The CDR3 sequence is CASSVEGGKYNEQFF. DNA for the CDR3: TGTGCCAGCAGCGTAGAGGGGGGAAAATACAATGAGCAGTTCTTC.